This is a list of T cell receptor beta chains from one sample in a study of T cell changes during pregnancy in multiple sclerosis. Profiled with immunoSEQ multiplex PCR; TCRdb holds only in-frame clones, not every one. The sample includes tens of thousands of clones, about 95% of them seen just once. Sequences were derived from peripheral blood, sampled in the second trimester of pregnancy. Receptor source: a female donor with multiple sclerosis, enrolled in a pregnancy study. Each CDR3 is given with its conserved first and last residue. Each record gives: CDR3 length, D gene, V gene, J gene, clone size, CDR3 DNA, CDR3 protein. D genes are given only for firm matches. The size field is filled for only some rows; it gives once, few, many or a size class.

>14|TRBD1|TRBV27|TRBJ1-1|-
TGTGCCAGCAGTCCCCCGACAGGGGAGACTGAAGCTTTCTTT
CASSPPTGETEAFF
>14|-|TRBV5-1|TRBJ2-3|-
TGCGCCAGCAGCCCGGTGGGGGGATCAGATACGCAGTATTTT
CASSPVGGSDTQYF
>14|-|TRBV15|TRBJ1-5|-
TGTGCCACCAGCAGAGCGAGGGAGAATCAGCCCCAGCATTTT
CATSRARENQPQHF
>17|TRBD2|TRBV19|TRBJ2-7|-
TGTGCCAGTACCGACCTATCGGGGGGGACTCCTTCCTACGAGCAGTACTTC
CASTDLSGGTPSYEQYF
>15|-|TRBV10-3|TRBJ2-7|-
TGTGCCATCAGTGAGTCTGGCAGGGAAGACTACGAGCAGTACTTC
CAISESGREDYEQYF
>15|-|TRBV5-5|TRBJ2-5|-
TGTGCCAGCAGCTTGTTCGGGAGCCCCCAAGAGACCCAGTACTTC
CASSLFGSPQETQYF
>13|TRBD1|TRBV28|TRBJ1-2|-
TGTGCCAGCAGTACTCAGGGGGCCGGAGGCTACACCTTC
CASSTQGAGGYTF
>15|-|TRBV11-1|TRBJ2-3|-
TGTGCCAGCAGCTTACTTAGAATAGGCACAGATACGCAGTATTTT
CASSLLRIGTDTQYF
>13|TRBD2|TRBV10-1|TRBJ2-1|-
TGCGCCAGCAGTGACCGGCTAGCGGGAATACAGTTCTTC
CASSDRLAGIQFF
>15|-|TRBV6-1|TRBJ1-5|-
TGTGCCAGCAGTGAGGAGGGCCTTAGCAATCAGCCCCAGCATTTT
CASSEEGLSNQPQHF
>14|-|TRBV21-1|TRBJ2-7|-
TGTGCCAGCAGCAATGAGGGGACAGCTTACGAGCAGTACTTC
CASSNEGTAYEQYF
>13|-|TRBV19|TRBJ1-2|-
TGTGCCAGTAAACAGGACAGATTCTATGGCTACACCTTC
CASKQDRFYGYTF
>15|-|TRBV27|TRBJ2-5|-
TGTGCCAGCAGTTTATCACTTGGGGGACATGAGACCCAGTACTTC
CASSLSLGGHETQYF
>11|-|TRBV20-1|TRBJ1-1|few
TGCAGTGCTAGACAGGGCACTGAAGCTTTCTTT
CSARQGTEAFF
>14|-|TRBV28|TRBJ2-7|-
TGTGCCAGCAGTTCTGACGCGGCCTCCTACGAGCAGTACTTC
CASSSDAASYEQYF
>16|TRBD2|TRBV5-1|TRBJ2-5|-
TGCGCCAGCAGCGAAGGGACTAGCGGGACGTCGGAGACCCAGTACTTC
CASSEGTSGTSETQYF
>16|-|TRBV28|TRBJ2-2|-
TGTGCCAGCAGTTCACACAGGACACCGAACACCGGGGAGCTGTTTTTT
CASSSHRTPNTGELFF
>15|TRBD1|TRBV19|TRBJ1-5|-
TGTGCCAGTAGTATAATGGGACAGGGGGGTCAGCCCCAGCATTTT
CASSIMGQGGQPQHF
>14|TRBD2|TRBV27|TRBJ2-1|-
TGTGCCAGCGCGATAGCGGGAGCACACAATGAGCAGTTCTTC
CASAIAGAHNEQFF
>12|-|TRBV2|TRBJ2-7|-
TGTGCCAGCAGCCTCCAGGGGGGCGAGCAGTACTTC
CASSLQGGEQYF
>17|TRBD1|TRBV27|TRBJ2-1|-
TGTGCCAGCAGGTCAGGGGGCCCTATGACTAACTACAATGAGCAGTTCTTC
CASRSGGPMTNYNEQFF
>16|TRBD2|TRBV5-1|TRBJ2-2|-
TGCGCCAGCAGCTTCGGACTAGCGGGAAACACCGGGGAGCTGTTTTTT
CASSFGLAGNTGELFF
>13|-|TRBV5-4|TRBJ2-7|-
TGTGCCAGCAGCCCCAACTTAAAGGGAGGGCAGTACTTC
CASSPNLKGGQYF
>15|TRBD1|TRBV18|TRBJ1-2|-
TGTGCCAGCTCACCATCGACAGGGGCCAGCTATGGCTACACCTTC
CASSPSTGASYGYTF
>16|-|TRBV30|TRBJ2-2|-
TGTGCCTGGAGTGTATCCAGGGGCATAAACACCGGGGAGCTGTTTTTT
CAWSVSRGINTGELFF
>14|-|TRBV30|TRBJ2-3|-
TGTGCCTCAGCGCGGGCGACTAGCACAGATACGCAGTATTTT
CASARATSTDTQYF
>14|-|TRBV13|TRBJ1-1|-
TGTGCCAGCAGCTTCGCGGGGGGGAACACTGAAGCTTTCTTT
CASSFAGGNTEAFF
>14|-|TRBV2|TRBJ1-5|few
TGTGCCAGCAGTCACAGGGCTAGCAATCAGCCCCAGCATTTT
CASSHRASNQPQHF
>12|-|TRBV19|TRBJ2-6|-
TGTGCCAGTAGTGCGGGGGCCAACGTCCTGACTTTC
CASSAGANVLTF
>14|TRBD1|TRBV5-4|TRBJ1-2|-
TGTGCCAGCAGCTCAGACAGGGGCCAGGGTGGCTACACCTTC
CASSSDRGQGGYTF
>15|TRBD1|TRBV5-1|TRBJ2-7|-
TGCGCCAGCAGACACAACCGGGACAGGGAGGGCGAGCAGTACTTC
CASRHNRDREGEQYF
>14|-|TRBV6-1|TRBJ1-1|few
TGTGCCAGCAGTTCAGGGTCGAGCCGCACTGAAGCTTTCTTT
CASSSGSSRTEAFF
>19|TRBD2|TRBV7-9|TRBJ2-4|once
TGTGCCAGCAGCTTAGTCGCTAGCGGGAAGGTTGGAGCCAAAAACATTCAGTACTTC
CASSLVASGKVGAKNIQYF
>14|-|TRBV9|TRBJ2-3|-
TGTGCCAGCAGCGTAGATCCTAGCACAGATACGCAGTATTTT
CASSVDPSTDTQYF
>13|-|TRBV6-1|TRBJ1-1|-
TGTGCCAGCACCCTGGGGGCGGCAGGGCAAGCTTTCTTT
CASTLGAAGQAFF
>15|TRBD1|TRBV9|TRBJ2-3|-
TGTGCCAGCAGCTATACTGGGACAGATCGTGATACGCAGTATTTT
CASSYTGTDRDTQYF
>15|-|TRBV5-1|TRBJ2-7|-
TGCGCCAGCAGCTTAGGGTCAGGGTTGAACTACGAGCAGTACTTC
CASSLGSGLNYEQYF
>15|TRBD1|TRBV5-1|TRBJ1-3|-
TGCGCCAGCAGCATGGGGACAGGGTACGGAAACACCATATATTTT
CASSMGTGYGNTIYF
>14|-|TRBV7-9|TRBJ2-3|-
TGTGCCAGCGCGCCCCCAGGTAGCACAGATACGCAGTATTTT
CASAPPGSTDTQYF
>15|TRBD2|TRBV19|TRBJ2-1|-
TGTGCCAGTAGCCCCGGACTAGCGGGAGGGTATGAGCAGTTCTTC
CASSPGLAGGYEQFF
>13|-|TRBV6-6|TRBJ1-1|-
TGTGCCAGCAGCCGAACAGGGAACACTGAAGCTTTCTTT
CASSRTGNTEAFF
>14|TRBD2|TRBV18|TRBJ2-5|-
TGTGCCAGCTCACCGGGACTAGCGGGAGAGACCCAGTACTTC
CASSPGLAGETQYF
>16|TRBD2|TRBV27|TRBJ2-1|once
TGTGCCAGCAGTTTATCGGGACTAGCTGTCTACAATGAGCAGTTCTTC
CASSLSGLAVYNEQFF
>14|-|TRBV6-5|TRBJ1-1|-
TGTGCCAGCAGCTCCACAGGGTGGTACACTGAAGCTTTCTTT
CASSSTGWYTEAFF
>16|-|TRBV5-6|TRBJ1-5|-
TGTGCCAGCAGCTTGCAGTCGGCAGGAGGGTATCAGCCCCAGCATTTT
CASSLQSAGGYQPQHF
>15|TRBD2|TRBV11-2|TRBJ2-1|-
TGTGCCAGCAGCTCCCCCAGCGGGGCAATGAATGAGCAGTTCTTC
CASSSPSGAMNEQFF
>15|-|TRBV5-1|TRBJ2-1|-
TGCGCCAGCAGCTTGGTCGGGAGCGGTTACAATGAGCAGTTCTTC
CASSLVGSGYNEQFF
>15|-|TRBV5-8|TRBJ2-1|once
TGTGCCAGCAGCTTTCAGGTCAGGTCCTACAATGAGCAGTTCTTC
CASSFQVRSYNEQFF
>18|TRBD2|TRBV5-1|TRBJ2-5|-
TGCGCCAGCAGCTCCAGACTAGCGGGAGATGTCGCTGGGGAGACCCAGTACTTC
CASSSRLAGDVAGETQYF